This record concerns one T cell receptor delta chain sequence. A far more abundant clone sits one base away, making this likely a read error. The data originate from a study of gamma-delta T cells after stem cell transplantation. There are 16 residues in the CDR3. Germline V gene data show CDR1 as GEAIGNYY and CDR2 as EKD. V gave up 0 bases and J gave up 1 base, with 14 bases separating them. TCRdb reran clone calling via CATT on the RT-PCR reads. The data hold around 680 delta-chain clones, with around 59% observed a single time. This sequence was found in a human donor. It is not recorded whose cells these are; they may come from a transplant donor. The sequenced sample was gamma-delta T cells. The V call is TRDV2, the J call TRDJ1; no clear D gene. CDR3 sequence reads: CACDTLAASGTDKLIF. CDR3 nucleotides: TGTGCCTGTGACACCCTAGCTGCGTCGGGCACCGATAAACTCATCTTT.